This entry lists 19 T cell receptor beta chains sequenced from one sample in a study of beta chain features in type 1 diabetes (dated by TCRdb to the late 2010s). Libraries were made using the immunoSEQ multiplex PCR assay. The High Capacity cDNA Reverse Transcription Kit was used to reverse transcribe all of the isolated RNA, meaning that expressed TCRB transcripts were what got sequenced. TCRdb limited this immuneACCESS table to in-frame rearrangements with V and J called. A share of clones is missing; checked studies link under half to unresolved V genes, and the rest is unexplained. The sample contains around 300,000 clones, 11% to 15% of them found a single time. 6.7% of the sample is held by the ten biggest clonotypes. Material: central memory CD4+ T cells from blood. All receptors derive from a young man in good health.

Concerning this clone: The likely explanation is a read error, given a far larger clone one base away. The chain uses TRBV7-7 and TRBJ2-7; TRBD1 agrees at 9 bases. Losses at the gene ends were 5 bases for V and 3 bases for J; bases not matched to a gene: 8. Germline-derived CDR1 and CDR2 are SSHAT and FNYEAQ (reference sequence). This CDR3 has 15 amino acids. The CDR3 DNA sequence: TGTGCCAGCAGCGCAAGGACAGGGGAGTTCTACGAGCAGTACGTC. Residues: CASSARTGEFYEQYV.

This clone was counted only a few times. V usage is TRBV4-1 and J usage is TRBJ2-1, with a weak D call TRBD2 (5 bases). The V and J ends lost 0 bases and 3 bases respectively, with 9 bases between them. CDR1 is MGHRA and CDR2 is YSYEKL in the germline V gene. The CDR3 runs 15 residues. The CDR3 region has the DNA TGCGCCAGCAGCCAAGATAGCGCGGGCTACAATGAGCAGTTCTTC. Its translation: CASSQDSAGYNEQFF.

This clone was detected a few times. The rearrangement joins TRBV18 to TRBJ2-5; D ambiguous. Germline CDR1 is KGHSH and CDR2 is LQKENI. The V gene lost 4 bases and the J gene lost 5 bases, with 11 bases spanning the gap. CDR3 length: 13 residues. CDR3 in amino acids: CASSRFPQETQYF. CDR3 DNA sequence: TGTGCCAGCTCACGATTCCCGCAGGAGACCCAGTACTTC. Complete variable domain (other parts from reference TRBV18 and TRBJ2-5): NAGVMQNPRHLVRRRGQEARLRCSPMKGHSHVYWYRQLPEEGLKFMVYLQKENIIDESGMPKERFSAEFPKEGPSILRIQQVVRGDSAAYFCASSRFPQETQYFGPGTRLLVL.

This clone came up a few times. The CDR3 loop reads CASTKKAAGGAGELFF. In nucleotides, the CDR3 is TGTGCCAGCACAAAGAAGGCGGCAGGGGGGGCCGGGGAGCTGTTTTTT. This chain connects TRBV6-6 to TRBJ2-2; D possibly matches TRBD1 or TRBD2 (7 bases each). The V gene lost 7 bases and the J gene lost 6 bases, with 21 bases spanning the gap. The CDR3 is made up of 16 amino acids. Looked up from germline, CDR1 is MNHNY and CDR2 is SVGAGI (reference sequence).

This clone was seen more than once but under ten times. This chain joins TRBV7-9 and TRBJ2-1, with D possibly TRBD1 on 5 matching bases. The germline CDR1 and CDR2 sequences are SEHNR and FQNEAQ (reference sequence). The CDR3 extends over 15 amino acids. V lost 1 base, J lost 4 bases, and 11 bases lay in between. The CDR3 DNA follows: TGTGCCAGCAGCTTAGTCCAGGGTCGGTACAATGAGCAGTTCTTC. It specifies CASSLVQGRYNEQFF.

This clone has ten or more counts. V is TRBV4-3 and J is TRBJ2-2, with D possibly TRBD2 on 5 matching bases. V was cut by 4 bases and J by 1 base, with 7 bases left in between. This CDR3 contains 14 residues. The germline V gene has CDR1 LGHNA and CDR2 YSLEER. The CDR3 DNA reads as TGCGCCAGCAGCCTACGGGGGAACACCGGGGAGCTGTTTTTT. Residues: CASSLRGNTGELFF.

This clone appeared a few times. DNA of the CDR3: TGCGCCAGCAGCCGTCTAGCGTTGGATGAGCAGTTCTTC. Translating it yields CASSRLALDEQFF. The chain joins TRBV4-1 to TRBJ2-1; a possible D gene is TRBD2 (6 bases). CDR1 is MGHRA, CDR2 YSYEKL, per germline. The V end was cut by 4 bases, the J end by 8 bases, with 12 bases between. This CDR3 region has 13 residues.

This clone was seen a handful of times. The J gene is TRBJ1-5, the V gene TRBV28; tentative D call: TRBD1 (5 bases). There are 15 residues in the CDR3. Germline loops: CDR1 MDHEN, CDR2 SYDVKM. The V end lost 7 bases, the J end lost 6 bases, and 19 bases lay between the germline ends. In nucleotides, the CDR3 is TGTGCCAGCACCCTTAGCGGGACGGAAAGTCAGCCCCAGCATTTT. Translated, it gives CASTLSGTESQPQHF.

This clone turned up a few times. This sequence joins TRBV7-6 and TRBJ2-2; 8 bases map to TRBD1. J was trimmed by 9 bases and V by 5 bases; bases with no gene match: 8. The CDR3 spans 14 residues. CDR1 and CDR2 (germline): SGHVS, FNYEAQ. The CDR3 sequence is CASSGRDRRWELFF. Written as DNA, the CDR3 is TGTGCCAGCAGCGGCCGGGACAGGCGCTGGGAGCTGTTTTTT.

The chain employs TRBV6-5 and TRBJ2-3, with D possibly matching TRBD1 (6 bases). CDR1 is MNHEY and CDR2 is SVGAGI in the germline V gene. Trimming took off 6 bases at V and 0 bases at J, with 13 bases between the two ends. There are 15 residues in the CDR3. The CDR3 sequence is CASSITGSSTDTQYF. The DNA for the CDR3 is TGTGCCAGCAGCATTACAGGGAGTAGCACAGATACGCAGTATTTT.

In its sample, this clone was seen a few times. The CDR3 DNA sequence: TGCGCCAGCAGCCAAGATGTGCAGGCGAACTATGGCTACACCTTC. Its protein is CASSQDVQANYGYTF. This chain joins TRBV4-1 and TRBJ1-2; D gene uncertain. V was cut by 0 bases and J by 2 bases, with 10 bases left in between. CDR1 is MGHRA and CDR2 is YSYEKL in the germline V gene. There are 15 residues in the CDR3.

This clone has more than one count but fewer than ten. This chain uses TRBV27 with TRBJ2-3; TRBD2 might be the D (6 bases). CDR1 MNHEY and CDR2 SMNVEV come from the germline V gene (reference sequence). The CDR3 is 15 residues long. V lost 2 bases, J lost 5 bases, and 14 bases lay in between. CDR3 protein: CASSLVGGGLDTQYF. In DNA, the CDR3 is TGTGCCAGCAGTTTAGTCGGTGGGGGACTAGATACGCAGTATTTT.

This clone has a handful of counts. The chain uses TRBV5-4 and TRBJ2-1; the match to TRBD2 covers 7 bases. V lost 2 bases and J lost 2; bases outside the gene matches: 13. The CDR3 loop spans 18 amino acids. Germline lookup yields CDR1 SGHNT and CDR2 YYREEE (reference sequence). The CDR3, as DNA: TGTGCCAGCAGCTTCACCACCCCCGGGGCGGGGGCCTACAATGAGCAGTTCTTC. This codes for CASSFTTPGAGAYNEQFF.

V and J are TRBV5-1 and TRBJ1-1; 8 positions agree with TRBD1. In germline, CDR1 is SGHRS, CDR2 YFSETQ. This CDR3 is 15 amino acids long. V lost 3 bases to trimming and J lost 6 bases; unmatched junction nucleotides: 10. CDR3 region: CASSSQVGRGPEAFF. Here the CDR3 DNA reads TGCGCCAGCAGCTCCCAGGTGGGCAGGGGGCCTGAAGCTTTCTTT.

This clone showed up just a few times. The chain carries TRBV6-5 and TRBJ2-1; D is unclear. The germline gives CDR1 MNHEY, CDR2 SVGAGI. The V and J ends lost 5 bases and 8 bases respectively, with 7 bases between them. This CDR3 comprises 11 residues. The CDR3 reads CASSHLDEQFF. The CDR3 DNA reads as TGTGCCAGCAGTCACCTAGATGAGCAGTTCTTC.

This clone has just a few counts. The chain uses TRBV4-3 and TRBJ2-7; TRBD1 is a possible D gene (7 bases). The germline V and J ends were trimmed by 0 bases and 0 bases, with 12 bases remaining between them. The CDR3 is made up of 16 amino acids. The germline CDR1 and CDR2 sequences are LGHNA and YSLEER. CDR3 DNA: TGCGCCAGCAGCCAAGAGGCTCAGGGGGGCTCCTACGAGCAGTACTTC. Translated, it gives CASSQEAQGGSYEQYF.

This clone appeared once. The rearrangement uses TRBV5-1 and TRBJ1-1, with 10 bases matching TRBD1. The CDR3 loop spans 15 amino acids. The germline V gene encodes CDR1 SGHRS and CDR2 YFSETQ. The J segment lost 1 base and the V segment lost 4 bases, leaving 4 bases of the junction unmatched. CDR3 protein: CASSTRTGGNTEAFF. CDR3 nucleotides: TGCGCCAGCAGCACCAGGACAGGGGGGAACACTGAAGCTTTCTTT.

The rearrangement links TRBV7-2 to TRBJ2-1; possible D gene TRBD2, 6 bases. Deletions cut 5 bases from V and 3 bases from J, with 14 bases between. CDR1 and CDR2 (germline): SGHTA, FQGNSA. CDR3 length: 15 amino acids. Written as DNA, the CDR3 is TGTGCCAGCAGCCAGACTAGTTTTTTCTACAATGAGCAGTTCTTC. Translation: CASSQTSFFYNEQFF.

The rearrangement links TRBV15 to TRBJ1-5; maybe TRBD1 (6 bases). Germline CDR1 reads LNHNV; CDR2 reads YYDKDF (reference sequence). Between the trimmed V and J ends, which lost 3 bases and 11 bases, there was a span of 14 bases. This CDR3 has 13 amino acids. CDR3 amino acids: CATSSMGAGAQHF. The CDR3 coding sequence is TGTGCCACCAGCAGTATGGGGGCCGGAGCCCAGCATTTT.